The sequence of this T cell receptor beta chain was determined in a study of blood T cell repertoires in COVID-19. The authors' processing: By means of reference gene primer amplification, nucleated cell counts were estimated. Sequenced by immunoSEQ multiplex PCR; TCRdb stores in-frame clones only, minus some. V and J calls and clone size are as listed in that table; D and trimming were resolved from the DNA. The table records roughly 120,000 clones, roughly four fifths of them present only once. This CDR3 is 16 amino acids long. V lost 0 bases and J lost 6; bases outside the gene matches: 10. Germline values: CDR1 WSHSY, CDR2 SAAADI.

V is TRBV10-2 and J is TRBJ1-2, with 7 bases fitting TRBD1. The origin of this receptor is a man aged 45-60 years with acute or convalescent COVID-19. Material: peripheral blood. The chain's CDR3 is CASSESSGPDRDGYTF. The CDR3 region has the DNA TGCGCCAGCAGTGAGTCGAGTGGGCCCGACAGGGATGGCTACACCTTC.